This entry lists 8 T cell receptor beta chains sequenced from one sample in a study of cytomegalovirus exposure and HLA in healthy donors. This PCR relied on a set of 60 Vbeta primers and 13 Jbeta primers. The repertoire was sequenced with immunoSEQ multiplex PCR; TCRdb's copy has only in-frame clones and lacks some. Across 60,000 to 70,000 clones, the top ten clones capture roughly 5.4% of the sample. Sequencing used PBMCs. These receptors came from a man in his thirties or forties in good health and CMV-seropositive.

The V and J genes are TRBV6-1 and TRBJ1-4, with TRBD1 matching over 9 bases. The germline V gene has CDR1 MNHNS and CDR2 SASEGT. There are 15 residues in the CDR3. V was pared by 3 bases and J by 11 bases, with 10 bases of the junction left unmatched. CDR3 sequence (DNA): TGTGCCAGCAGTGATACGGGACAGGGAGGTGGGAAACTGTTTTTT. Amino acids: CASSDTGQGGGKLFF.

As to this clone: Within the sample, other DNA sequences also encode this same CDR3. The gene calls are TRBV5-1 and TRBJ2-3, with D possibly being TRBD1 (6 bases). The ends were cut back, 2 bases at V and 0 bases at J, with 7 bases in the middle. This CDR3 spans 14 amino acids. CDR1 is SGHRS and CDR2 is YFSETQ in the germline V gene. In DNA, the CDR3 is TGCGCCAGCAGCTTAGGGGGAAGCACAGATACGCAGTATTTT. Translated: CASSLGGSTDTQYF.

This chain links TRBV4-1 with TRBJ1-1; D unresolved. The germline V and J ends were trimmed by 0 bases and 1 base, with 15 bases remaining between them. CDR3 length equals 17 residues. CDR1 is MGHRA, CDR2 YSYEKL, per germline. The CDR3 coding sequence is TGCGCCAGCAGCCAAGAGGGGTCCCTGGGGAGGAACACTGAAGCTTTCTTT. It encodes CASSQEGSLGRNTEAFF.

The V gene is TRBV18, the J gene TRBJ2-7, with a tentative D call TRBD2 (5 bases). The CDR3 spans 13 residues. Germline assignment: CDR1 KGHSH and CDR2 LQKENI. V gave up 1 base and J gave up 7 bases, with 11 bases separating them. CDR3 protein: CASSPHPRGEQYF. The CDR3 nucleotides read TGTGCCAGCTCACCACACCCCCGGGGAGAGCAGTACTTC.

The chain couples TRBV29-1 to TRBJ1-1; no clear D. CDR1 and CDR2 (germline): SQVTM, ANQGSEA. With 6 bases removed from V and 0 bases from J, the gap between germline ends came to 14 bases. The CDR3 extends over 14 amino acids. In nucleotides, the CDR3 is TGCAGCGTCGACGAGACAAATCTGAACACTGAAGCTTTCTTT. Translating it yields CSVDETNLNTEAFF.

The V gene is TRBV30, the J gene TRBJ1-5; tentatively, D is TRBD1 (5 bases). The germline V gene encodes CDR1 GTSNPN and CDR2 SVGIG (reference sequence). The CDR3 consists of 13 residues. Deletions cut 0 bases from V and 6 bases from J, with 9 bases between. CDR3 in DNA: TGTGCCTGGAGTGTACGGGGGGTTCAGCCCCAGCATTTT. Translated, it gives CAWSVRGVQPQHF. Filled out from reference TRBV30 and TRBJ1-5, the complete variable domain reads SQTIHQWPATLVQPVGSPLSLECTVEGTSNPNLYWYRQAAGRGLQLLFYSVGIGQISSEVPQNLSASRPQDRQFILSSKKLLLSDSGFYLCAWSVRGVQPQHFGDGTRLSIL.

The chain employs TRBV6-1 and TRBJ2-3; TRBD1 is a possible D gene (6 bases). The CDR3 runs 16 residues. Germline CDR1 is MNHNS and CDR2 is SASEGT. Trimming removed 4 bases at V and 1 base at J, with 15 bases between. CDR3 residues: CASSATAEGGTDTQYF. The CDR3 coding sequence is TGTGCCAGCAGTGCTACGGCTGAGGGGGGCACAGATACGCAGTATTTT.

DNA for the CDR3: TGTGCCAGCAGCTTATTCGGACAGGGGCCCCAGCATTTT. Protein: CASSLFGQGPQHF. The V gene is TRBV7-9, the J gene TRBJ1-5; the match to TRBD1 covers 8 bases. Germline-derived CDR1 and CDR2 are SEHNR and FQNEAQ (reference sequence). Germline trimming cut 2 bases from V and 9 bases from J; bases unmatched to any gene: 3. CDR3 size: 13 residues.